The source of this T cell receptor (beta chain) is a study of cytomegalovirus exposure and HLA in healthy donors. Across the whole study: The approximately 120 validation repertoires used the same platform as the 666 first-cohort repertoires, a later analysis reported. Study-wide points: For most TCR sequences rarity was the rule, although some public TCRs occurred in many donors. According to reports, the classifier identified cytomegalovirus status with high specificity and sensitivity. Researchers reported that a few CMV-associated chains were confirmed in vitro as CMV antigen-specific.

Trimming at V came to 0 bases and at J to 6 bases, leaving 7 bases not matched to a gene. CDR3 length equals 15 residues. Germline lookup yields CDR1 SGHNT and CDR2 YYREEE (reference sequence). Assay: immunoSEQ multiplex PCR; the TCRdb copy retains only in-frame clones and omits some. The sample shows some 140,000 clones, 70% to 85% of them seen only once. Concerning this clone: Its antigen remains unidentified.

Sample: PBMCs. The chain couples TRBV5-4 to TRBJ2-7; 9 positions match TRBD2. The sequence was obtained from a man aged 25-45 years in good health and CMV-seropositive. The CDR3 region has the DNA TGTGCCAGCAGCTTGGTGGGGACTAGCCCCTTCGAGCAGTACTTC. Translated: CASSLVGTSPFEQYF.